The source of this TCR beta chain is a study of identical twins. TCRdb used MiXCR to reprocess the 5' RACE reads, holding one entry per CDR3 protein. The sample consists of about 190,000 distinct CDR3 sequences, 15% to 20% of them appearing once. Findings and limits, study-wide: Fewer insertions characterized abundant cord blood beta clonotypes, whereas memory repertoires showed none. For out-of-frame beta sequences, excess twin sharing was weaker.

CDR1 is DFQATT, CDR2 SNEGSKA, per germline (reference sequence). The CDR3 loop spans 15 amino acids. Losses at the gene ends were 4 bases for V and 5 bases for J; bases not matched to a gene: 13. The sample holds many counts of this clonotype. Its specificity is unknown. Separately, the same data were catalogued under a study of T cells expressing NK-cell markers. In that study: All TCR beta repertoires analysed originated from sorted CD3+CD56+NKG2C+, CD3+CD56+NKG2C- and CD3+CD56-NKG2C+ T cells. Sorting was restricted to alpha-beta TCR T cells by an anti-gamma-delta TCR antibody in several experiments.

V and J are TRBV20-1 and TRBJ2-5; 7 positions match TRBD1. The sample was CD8+ T cells sorted from blood. The sequence was obtained from a woman younger than 35 in good health. CDR3 nucleotides: TGCAGTGCTACCCAAAGCGAGGGGGCCTGGGAGACCCAGTACTTC. This sequence encodes CSATQSEGAWETQYF.